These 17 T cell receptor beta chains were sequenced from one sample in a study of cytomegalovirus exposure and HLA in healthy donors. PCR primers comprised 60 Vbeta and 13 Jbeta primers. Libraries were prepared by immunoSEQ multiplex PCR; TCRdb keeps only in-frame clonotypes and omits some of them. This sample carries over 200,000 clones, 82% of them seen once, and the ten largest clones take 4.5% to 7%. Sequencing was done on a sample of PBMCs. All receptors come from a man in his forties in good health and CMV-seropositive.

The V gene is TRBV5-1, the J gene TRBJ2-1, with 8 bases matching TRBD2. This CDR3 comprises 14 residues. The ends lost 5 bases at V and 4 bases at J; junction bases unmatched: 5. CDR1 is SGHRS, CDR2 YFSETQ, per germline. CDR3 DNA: TGCGCCAGCAGTGGTAGCGGGACTTACAATGAGCAGTTCTTC. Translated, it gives CASSGSGTYNEQFF.

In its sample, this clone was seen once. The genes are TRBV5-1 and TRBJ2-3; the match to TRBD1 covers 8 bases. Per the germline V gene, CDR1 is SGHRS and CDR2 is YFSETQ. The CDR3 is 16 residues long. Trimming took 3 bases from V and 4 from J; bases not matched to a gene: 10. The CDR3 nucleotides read TGCGCCAGCAGCTCAGGACAGGGCTCCAGACCAGATACGCAGTATTTT. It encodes CASSSGQGSRPDTQYF.

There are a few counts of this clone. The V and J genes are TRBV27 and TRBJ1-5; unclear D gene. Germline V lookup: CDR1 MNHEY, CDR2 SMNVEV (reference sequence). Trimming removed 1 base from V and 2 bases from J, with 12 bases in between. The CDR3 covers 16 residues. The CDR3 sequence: CASSLLAYVGNQPQHF. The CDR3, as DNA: TGTGCCAGCAGTTTATTGGCTTATGTGGGCAATCAGCCCCAGCATTTT.

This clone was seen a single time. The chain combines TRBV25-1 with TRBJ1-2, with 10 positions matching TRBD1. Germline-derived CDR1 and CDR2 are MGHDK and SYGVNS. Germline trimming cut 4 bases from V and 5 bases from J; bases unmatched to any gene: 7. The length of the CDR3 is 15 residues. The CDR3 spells CASSATGGKGYGYTF. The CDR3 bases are TGTGCCAGCAGTGCGACAGGGGGCAAGGGATATGGCTACACCTTC.

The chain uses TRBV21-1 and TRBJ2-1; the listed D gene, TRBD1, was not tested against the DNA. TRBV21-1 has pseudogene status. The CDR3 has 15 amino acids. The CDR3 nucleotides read TGTGCCAATCGAGAAAGGGGTAGGGTAGGCAATGAGCAGTTCTTC. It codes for CANRERGRVGNEQFF.

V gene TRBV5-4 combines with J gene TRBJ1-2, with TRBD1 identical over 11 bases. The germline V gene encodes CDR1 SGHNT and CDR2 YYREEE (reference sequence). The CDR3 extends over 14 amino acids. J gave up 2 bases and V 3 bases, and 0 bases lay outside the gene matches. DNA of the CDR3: TGTGCCAGCAGCTGGACAGGGGGCAACTATGGCTACACCTTC. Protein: CASSWTGGNYGYTF.

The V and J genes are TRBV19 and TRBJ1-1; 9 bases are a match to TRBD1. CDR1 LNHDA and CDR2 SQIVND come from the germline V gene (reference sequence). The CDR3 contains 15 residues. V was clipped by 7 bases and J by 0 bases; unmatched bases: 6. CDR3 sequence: CASTRTGEMNTEAFF. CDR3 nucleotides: TGTGCCAGTACCCGGACAGGGGAGATGAACACTGAAGCTTTCTTT. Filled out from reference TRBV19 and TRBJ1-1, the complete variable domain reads DGGITQSPKYLFRKEGQNVTLSCEQNLNHDAMYWYRQDPGQGLRLIYYSQIVNDFQKGDIAEGYSVSREKKESFPLTVTSAQKNPTAFYLCASTRTGEMNTEAFFGQGTRLTVV.

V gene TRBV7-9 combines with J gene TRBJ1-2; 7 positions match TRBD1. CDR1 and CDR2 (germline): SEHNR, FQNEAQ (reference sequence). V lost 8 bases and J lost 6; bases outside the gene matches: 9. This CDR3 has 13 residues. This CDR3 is CASGYDREHGYTF. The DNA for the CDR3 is TGTGCCAGCGGGTATGACAGGGAGCATGGCTACACCTTC.

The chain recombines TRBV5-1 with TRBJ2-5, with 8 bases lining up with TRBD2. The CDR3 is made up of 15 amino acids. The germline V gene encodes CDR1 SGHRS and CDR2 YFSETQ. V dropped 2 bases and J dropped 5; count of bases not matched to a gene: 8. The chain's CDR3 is CASSFLAGGGETQYF. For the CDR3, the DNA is TGCGCCAGCAGCTTCCTCGCGGGAGGAGGGGAGACCCAGTACTTC. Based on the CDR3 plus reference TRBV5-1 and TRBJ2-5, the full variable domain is KAGVTQTPRYLIKTRGQQVTLSCSPISGHRSVSWYQQTPGQGLQFLFEYFSETQRNKGNFPGRFSGRQFSNSRSEMNVSTLELGDSALYLCASSFLAGGGETQYFGPGTRLLVL.

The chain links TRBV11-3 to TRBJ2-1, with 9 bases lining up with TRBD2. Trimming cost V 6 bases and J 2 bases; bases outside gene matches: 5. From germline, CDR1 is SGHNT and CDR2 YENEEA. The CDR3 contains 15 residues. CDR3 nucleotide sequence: TGTGCCAGCAGTTTGGGACTAGCCCCCTACAATGAGCAGTTCTTC. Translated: CASSLGLAPYNEQFF. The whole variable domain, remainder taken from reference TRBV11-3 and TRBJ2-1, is EAGVVQSPRYKIIEKKQPVAFWCNPISGHNTLYWYLQNLGQGPELLIRYENEEAVDDSQLPKDRFSAERLKGVDSTLKIQPAELGDSAVYLCASSLGLAPYNEQFFGPGTRLTVL.

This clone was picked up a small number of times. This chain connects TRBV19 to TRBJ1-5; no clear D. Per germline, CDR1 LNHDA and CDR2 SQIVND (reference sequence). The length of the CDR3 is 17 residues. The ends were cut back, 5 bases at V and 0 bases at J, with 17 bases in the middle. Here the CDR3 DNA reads TGTGCCAGTAGTCCTGGAGCGATCAAATATAGCAATCAGCCCCAGCATTTT. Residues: CASSPGAIKYSNQPQHF.

The CDR3 nucleotides read TGCGCCAGCAGCCAAGATAGAGCGGGAGGGTACAATGAGCAGTTCTTC. Protein: CASSQDRAGGYNEQFF. The V call is TRBV4-1, the J call TRBJ2-1; 10 nucleotides agree with TRBD2. Looked up from germline, CDR1 is MGHRA and CDR2 is YSYEKL. This CDR3 comprises 16 residues. Trimming removed 0 bases from V and 4 bases from J; junction bases left unmatched: 3.

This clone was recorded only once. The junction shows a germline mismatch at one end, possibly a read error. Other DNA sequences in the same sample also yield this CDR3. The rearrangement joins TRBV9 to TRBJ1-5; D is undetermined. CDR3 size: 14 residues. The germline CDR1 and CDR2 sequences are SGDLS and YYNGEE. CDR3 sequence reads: CASSVGESNQPQHF. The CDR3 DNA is TGTGCCAGTAGCGTGGGAGAAAGCAATCAGCCCCAGCATTTT. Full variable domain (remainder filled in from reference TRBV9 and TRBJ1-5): DSGVTQTPKHLITATGQRVTLRCSPRSGDLSVYWYQQSLDQGLQFLIQYYNGEERAKGNILERFSAQQFPDLHSELNLSSLELGDSALYFCASSVGESNQPQHFGDGTRLSIL.

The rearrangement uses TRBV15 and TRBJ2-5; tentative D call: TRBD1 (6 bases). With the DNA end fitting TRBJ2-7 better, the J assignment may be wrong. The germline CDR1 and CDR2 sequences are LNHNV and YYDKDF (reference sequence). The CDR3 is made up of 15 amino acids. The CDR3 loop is CATSTLLTGSYEQYF. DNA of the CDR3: TGTGCCACCAGCACGTTATTGACAGGTTCCTACGAGCAGTACTTC.

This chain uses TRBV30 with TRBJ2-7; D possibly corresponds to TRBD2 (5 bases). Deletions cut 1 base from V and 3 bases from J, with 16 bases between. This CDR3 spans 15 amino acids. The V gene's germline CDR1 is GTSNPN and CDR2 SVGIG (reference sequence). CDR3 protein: CAWSAFGREVYEQYF. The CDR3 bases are TGTGCCTGGAGTGCTTTTGGGAGAGAGGTCTACGAGCAGTACTTC.

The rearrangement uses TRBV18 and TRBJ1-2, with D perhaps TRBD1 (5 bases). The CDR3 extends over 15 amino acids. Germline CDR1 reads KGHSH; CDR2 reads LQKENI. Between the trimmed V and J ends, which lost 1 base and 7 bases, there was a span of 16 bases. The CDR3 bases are TGTGCCAGCTCACCACGTAAACAGGAGGGTGTTGGCTACACCTTC. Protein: CASSPRKQEGVGYTF.

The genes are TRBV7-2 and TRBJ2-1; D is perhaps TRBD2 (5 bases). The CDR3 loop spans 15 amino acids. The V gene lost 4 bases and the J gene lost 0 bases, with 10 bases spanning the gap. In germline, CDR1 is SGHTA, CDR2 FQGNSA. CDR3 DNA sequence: TGTGCCAGCAGCTCCAGCGGCGGCTCCTACAATGAGCAGTTCTTC. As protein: CASSSSGGSYNEQFF.